This T cell receptor (beta chain) was documented in a study of CD8 T cells in ankylosing spondylitis. Quantitative 5'-RACE with molecular barcodes generated TCR beta libraries. TCRdb redid the calling of the 5' RACE reads with MiXCR, one entry per CDR3 protein. Of hundreds of thousands of distinct CDR3 sequences listed, 20% to 30% are singletons. Concerning this clonotype itself: Antigen specificity is unknown.

The study, taken as a whole, reports: Past studies reported some motif variants in reactive arthritis synovial fluid and blood.

The CDR3 is 15 amino acids. Trimming removed 0 bases from V and 3 bases from J; junction bases left unmatched: 8. Germline V gene sequence: CDR1 DFQATT, CDR2 SNEGSKA (reference sequence). This TCR was sampled from a male donor with ankylosing spondylitis or in good health (not recorded which). Sequencing was carried out using blood, either unsorted or a sorted T cell fraction (not recorded which). The chain has TRBV20-1 and TRBJ2-7, with 7 nucleotides matching TRBD2. CDR3 protein: CSARDLGRTLYEQYF. The CDR3 bases are TGCAGTGCTAGAGACCTCGGGAGGACTCTCTACGAGCAGTACTTC.